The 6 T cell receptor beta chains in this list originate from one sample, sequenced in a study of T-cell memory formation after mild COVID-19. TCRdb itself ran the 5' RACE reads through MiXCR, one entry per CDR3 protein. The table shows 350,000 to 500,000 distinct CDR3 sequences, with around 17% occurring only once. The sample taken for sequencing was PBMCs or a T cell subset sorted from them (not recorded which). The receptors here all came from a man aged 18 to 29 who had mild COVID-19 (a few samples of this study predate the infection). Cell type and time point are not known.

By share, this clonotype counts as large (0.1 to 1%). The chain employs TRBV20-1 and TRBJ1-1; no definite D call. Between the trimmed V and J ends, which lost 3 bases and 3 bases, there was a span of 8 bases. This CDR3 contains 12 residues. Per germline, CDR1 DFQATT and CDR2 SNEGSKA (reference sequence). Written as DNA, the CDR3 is TGCAGTGCTAGGGTTCGCGACACTGAAGCTTTCTTT. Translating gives CSARVRDTEAFF.

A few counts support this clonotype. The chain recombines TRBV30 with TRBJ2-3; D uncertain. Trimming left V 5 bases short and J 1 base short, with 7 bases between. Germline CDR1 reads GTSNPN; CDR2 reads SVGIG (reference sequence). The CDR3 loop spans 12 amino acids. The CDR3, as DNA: TGTGCCTGGCTCTCCGGCACAGATACGCAGTATTTT. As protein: CAWLSGTDTQYF.

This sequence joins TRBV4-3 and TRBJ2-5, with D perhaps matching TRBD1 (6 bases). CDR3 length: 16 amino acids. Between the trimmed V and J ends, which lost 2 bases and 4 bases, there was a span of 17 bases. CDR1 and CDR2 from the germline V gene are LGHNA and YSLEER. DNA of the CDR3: TGCGCCAGCAGCCAAAACCCGGGACAAATGCCAGAGACCCAGTACTTC. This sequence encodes CASSQNPGQMPETQYF.

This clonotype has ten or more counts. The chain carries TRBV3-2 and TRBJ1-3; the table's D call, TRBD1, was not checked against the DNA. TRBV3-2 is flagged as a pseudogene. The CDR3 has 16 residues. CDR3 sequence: CASSQEGRGAENTIYF. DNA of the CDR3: TGTGCCAGCAGCCAAGAGGGTAGGGGCGCCGAAAACACCATATATTTT.

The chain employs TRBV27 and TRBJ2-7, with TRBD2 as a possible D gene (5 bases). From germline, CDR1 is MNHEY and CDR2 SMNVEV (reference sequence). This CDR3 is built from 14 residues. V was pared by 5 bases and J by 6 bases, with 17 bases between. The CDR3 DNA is TGTGCCAGCAGTCCCTCCTTGGGAGCTGGCGAGCAGTACGTC. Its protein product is CASSPSLGAGEQYV.

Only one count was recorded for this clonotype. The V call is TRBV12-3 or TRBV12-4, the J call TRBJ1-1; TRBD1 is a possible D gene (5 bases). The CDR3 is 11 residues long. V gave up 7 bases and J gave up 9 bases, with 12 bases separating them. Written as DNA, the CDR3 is TGTGCCAGCACCTTGGGGGGGAAAGCTTTCTTT. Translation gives CASTLGGKAFF.